Presented here are 16 T cell receptor beta chains from one specimen sequenced in a study of T-cell memory formation after mild COVID-19. TCRdb re-called the 5' RACE reads with MiXCR, one entry per CDR3 protein. Of roughly 160,000 distinct CDR3 sequences in the sample, roughly 13% were seen once. Sequenced material: PBMCs or a T cell subset sorted from them (not recorded which). The receptor source for this set is a man aged 18-30 years who had mild COVID-19 (a few samples of this study predate the infection). Cell type and time point are not known.

The CDR3 region has the DNA TGTGCCACCAGTGAGTCCGGGGACAATCAGCCCCAGCATTTT. Its protein is CATSESGDNQPQHF. The rearrangement joins TRBV24-1 to TRBJ1-5; D ambiguous. Per the germline V gene, CDR1 is KGHDR and CDR2 is SFDVKD. This CDR3 has 14 amino acids. V lost 4 bases and J 3 bases, leaving 9 bases between the germline ends.

This clonotype was recorded a few times. The chain recombines TRBV18 with TRBJ2-3; D is unclear. Trimming shortened V by 1 base and J by 0 bases, and 5 bases separated the two germline ends. CDR1 KGHSH and CDR2 LQKENI come from the germline V gene. The CDR3 is 14 amino acids. CDR3 sequence reads: CASSPLQSTDTQYF. CDR3 sequence (DNA): TGTGCCAGCTCACCACTCCAGAGCACAGATACGCAGTATTTT. Using reference TRBV18 and TRBJ2-3 for the parts outside the CDR3, the full variable domain is NAGVMQNPRHLVRRRGQEARLRCSPMKGHSHVYWYRQLPEEGLKFMVYLQKENIIDESGMPKERFSAEFPKEGPSILRIQQVVRGDSAAYFCASSPLQSTDTQYFGPGTRLTVL.

This clonotype was recorded at least ten times. The chain couples TRBV7-2 to TRBJ2-7; D gene uncertain. Germline CDR1 is SGHTA and CDR2 is FQGNSA. This CDR3 has 13 amino acids. V lost 7 bases and J 1 base, leaving 11 bases between the germline ends. The CDR3 sequence: CASTPGSSYEQYF. In nucleotides, the CDR3 is TGTGCCAGCACCCCCGGTTCTTCCTACGAGCAGTACTTC.

To note about this clonotype: One end of the junction does not line up with germline, which may come from a read error. V is TRBV5-1 and J is TRBJ2-1; 9 nucleotides agree with TRBD1. Germline lookup yields CDR1 SGHRS and CDR2 YFSETQ. The CDR3 runs to 15 residues. The CDR3 nucleotides read TGCGCCAGCAGTTTGGGACAGGGCAGTGACAATGAGCAGTTCTTC. It specifies CASSLGQGSDNEQFF. The complete variable domain, with remaining parts taken from reference TRBV5-1 and TRBJ2-1, reads KAGVTQTPRYLIKTRGQQVTLSCSPISGHRSVSWYQQTPGQGLQFLFEYFSETQRNKGNFPGRFSGRQFSNSRSEMNVSTLELGDSALYLCASSLGQGSDNEQFFGPGTRLTVL.

The chain employs TRBV15 and TRBJ1-3, with 8 positions matching TRBD1. Germline V gene lookup returns CDR1 LNHNV and CDR2 YYDKDF (reference sequence). The CDR3 length is 14 residues. The V and J ends lost 5 bases and 5 bases, in that order; junction bases with no gene match: 5. The CDR3 loop is CATSLDRGRNTIYF. CDR3 nucleotide sequence: TGTGCCACCAGCCTAGACAGGGGTAGAAACACCATATATTTT. Full variable domain (outside the CDR3, taken from reference TRBV15 and TRBJ1-3): DAMVIQNPRYQVTQFGKPVTLSCSQTLNHNVMYWYQQKSSQAPKLLFHYYDKDFNNEADTPDNFQSRRPNTSFCFLDIRSPGLGDTAMYLCATSLDRGRNTIYFGEGSWLTVV.

The table lists this clonotype with many counts. The chain combines TRBV5-1 with TRBJ2-3; D is uncertain. Germline V lookup: CDR1 SGHRS, CDR2 YFSETQ. The CDR3 length is 16 residues. The ends were cut back, 0 bases at V and 0 bases at J, with 11 bases in the middle. CDR3: CASSLGPFSSTDTQYF. DNA of the CDR3: TGCGCCAGCAGCTTGGGTCCGTTTTCTAGCACAGATACGCAGTATTTT.

The chain is built from TRBV25-1 and TRBJ1-1; weak D call: TRBD1 (6 bases). The CDR3 is 12 residues long. V lost 5 bases and J lost 8, with 12 bases in between. CDR1 MGHDK and CDR2 SYGVNS come from the germline V gene. CDR3 loop: CASSNPGAEAFF. CDR3 coding DNA: TGTGCCAGCAGTAACCCGGGGGCGGAAGCTTTCTTT.

V usage is TRBV5-1 and J usage is TRBJ1-2; a weak D match, TRBD1 (5 bases). Per the germline V gene, CDR1 is SGHRS and CDR2 is YFSETQ. CDR3 length equals 15 residues. Trimming shortened V by 0 bases and J by 2 bases, and 11 bases separated the two germline ends. This CDR3 reads CASSLGDGPNYGYTF. For the CDR3, the DNA is TGCGCCAGCAGCTTGGGGGACGGTCCGAACTATGGCTACACCTTC.

This chain uses TRBV5-1 with TRBJ2-5, with 15 bases that match TRBD2. Trimming removed 7 bases from V and 2 bases from J; junction bases left unmatched: 9. There are 17 residues in the CDR3. Germline CDR1 is SGHRS and CDR2 is YFSETQ. The CDR3 nucleotides read TGCGCCAGCCAGCGGACTAGCGGGGGGGCCCAGCAAGAGACCCAGTACTTC. This codes for CASQRTSGGAQQETQYF.

This clonotype appeared many times. DNA for the CDR3: TGCAGTGCTAGAGATGGTGGCAGGGCCTTCAATCAGCCCCAGCATTTT. This translates into CSARDGGRAFNQPQHF. V and J are TRBV20-1 and TRBJ1-5; tentatively, D is TRBD1 (5 bases). The V end lost 0 bases, the J end lost 3 bases, and 15 bases lay between the germline ends. Germline CDR1 and CDR2: DFQATT and SNEGSKA (reference sequence). This CDR3 contains 16 residues.

CDR3 amino acids: CASTHQGLTYEQYF. For the CDR3, the DNA is TGTGCCAGCACCCACCAGGGCCTTACCTACGAGCAGTACTTC. The chain is built from TRBV28 and TRBJ2-7; tentative D call: TRBD1 (5 bases). Trimming stripped 7 bases from V and 2 bases from J, with 15 bases between. Germline CDR1 is MDHEN and CDR2 is SYDVKM. This CDR3 comprises 14 residues.

This clonotype was observed a few times. Here the CDR3 DNA reads TGCGCCAGCAGCATAGGACAGCACGAGCAGTACTTC. It is translated as CASSIGQHEQYF. This chain joins TRBV5-1 and TRBJ2-7, with a possible D match to TRBD1 (6 bases). V lost 4 bases, J lost 5 bases, and 10 bases lay in between. There are 12 residues in the CDR3. Germline values: CDR1 SGHRS, CDR2 YFSETQ.

This clonotype was detected a few times. V is TRBV12-3 or TRBV12-4 and J is TRBJ1-2; D may be TRBD1 (5 bases). V dropped 6 bases and J dropped 2 bases, with 13 bases sitting between them. CDR3 length: 14 amino acids. This CDR3 reads CASSPRAGNYGYTF. The CDR3 DNA reads as TGTGCCAGCAGCCCAAGGGCAGGGAACTATGGCTACACCTTC.

There are a few counts of this clonotype. This chain links TRBV7-6 with TRBJ1-1, with a possible D match to TRBD1 (6 bases). In germline, CDR1 is SGHVS, CDR2 FNYEAQ. The CDR3 has 15 residues. Trimming stripped 1 base from V and 3 bases from J, with 12 bases between. CDR3 bases: TGTGCCAGCAGCTTAGTAGGGGGGGCGGACACTGAAGCTTTCTTT. Protein product: CASSLVGGADTEAFF.

This chain connects TRBV2 to TRBJ1-5; a weak D match, TRBD1 (6 bases). Trimming removed 4 bases at V and 11 bases at J, with 15 bases between. CDR3 length equals 13 residues. Looked up from germline, CDR1 is SNHLY and CDR2 is FYNNEI. The CDR3 here is CASSVDSAGTQHF. In DNA form, the CDR3 reads TGTGCCAGCAGTGTGGACAGTGCTGGGACCCAGCATTTT.

This clonotype was seen only a few times. The rearrangement links TRBV18 to TRBJ2-7; no firm D call. Trimming removed 2 bases from V and 0 bases from J, with 11 bases in between. CDR1 KGHSH and CDR2 LQKENI come from the germline V gene. The CDR3 is made up of 15 amino acids. The CDR3 is CASSPDVGFSYEQYF. The CDR3, as DNA: TGTGCCAGCTCACCAGATGTCGGATTCTCCTACGAGCAGTACTTC.